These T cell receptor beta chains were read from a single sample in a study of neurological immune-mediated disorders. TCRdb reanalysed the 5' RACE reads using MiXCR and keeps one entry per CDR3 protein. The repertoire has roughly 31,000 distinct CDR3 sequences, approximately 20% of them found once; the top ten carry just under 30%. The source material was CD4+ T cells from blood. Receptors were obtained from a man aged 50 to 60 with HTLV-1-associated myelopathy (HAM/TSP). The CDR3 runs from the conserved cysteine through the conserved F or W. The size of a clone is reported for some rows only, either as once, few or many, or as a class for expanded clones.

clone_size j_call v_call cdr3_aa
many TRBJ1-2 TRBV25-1 CASSEGEYGYTF
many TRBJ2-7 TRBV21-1 CASSDLKRVVGQGISSYEQYF
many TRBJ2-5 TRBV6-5 CASSYSTGVQETQYF
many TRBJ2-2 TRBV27 CASSPTGNTGELFF
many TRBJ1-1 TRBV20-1 CSASPQLRGRIEAFF
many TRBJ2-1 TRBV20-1 CSARGRGTGEQFF
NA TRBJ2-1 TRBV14 CASSPTTGFNEQFF
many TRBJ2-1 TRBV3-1 CASSWGPSGATYSEQFF
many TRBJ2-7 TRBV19 CASRDLPRQDYEQYF
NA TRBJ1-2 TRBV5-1 CASRVEGGPVGSGYTF
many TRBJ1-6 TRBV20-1 CSARAGDGASNSPLHF
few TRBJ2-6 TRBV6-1 CASSEVFGSSGANVLTF
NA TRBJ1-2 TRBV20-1 CSASTRGGKHYGYTF
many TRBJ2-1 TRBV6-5 CASSYGTSGPDNEQFF
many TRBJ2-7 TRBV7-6 CASSSSPEDRRHEQYF
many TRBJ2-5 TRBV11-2 CASSPQWGTVFGTQYF
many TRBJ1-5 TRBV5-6 CASSLRGSGQPQHF
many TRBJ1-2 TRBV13 CASSLGVLGDYGYTF
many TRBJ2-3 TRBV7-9 CASTTPPDTQYF
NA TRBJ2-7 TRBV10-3 CAISEAGTGSYEQYF
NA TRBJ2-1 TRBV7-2 CASSPKNEQFF
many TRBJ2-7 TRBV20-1 CSARDPGHLSYEQYF
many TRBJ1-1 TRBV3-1 CASSQHLNTEAFF
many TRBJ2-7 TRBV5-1 CASSLDGTGGAEQYF
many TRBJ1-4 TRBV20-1 CSARSGVGEKLFF
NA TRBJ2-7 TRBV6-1 CASSEAPGRYEQYF
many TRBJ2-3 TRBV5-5 CASSVTGGNLPIRTDTQYF
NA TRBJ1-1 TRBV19 CASSTQGLNTEAFF
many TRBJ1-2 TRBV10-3 CAISESSSYGYTF
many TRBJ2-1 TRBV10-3 CAISLAGGHGNEQFF
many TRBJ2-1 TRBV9 CASSVENSWNEQFF
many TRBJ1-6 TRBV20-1 CSARDPDSSPLHF
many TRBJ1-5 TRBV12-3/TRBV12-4 CASSFLSTKQPQHF
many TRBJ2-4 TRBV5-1 CASSSGGQGGNIQYF
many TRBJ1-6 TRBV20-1 CSARVIAGAYNSPLHF
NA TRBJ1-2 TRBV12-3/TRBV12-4 CASSRNDYGYTF
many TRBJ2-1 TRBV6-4 CASSDLAGAGLNEQFF
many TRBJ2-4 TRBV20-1 CSARDMGGKNIQYF
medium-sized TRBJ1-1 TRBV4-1 CASSQVLGGVYTEAFF
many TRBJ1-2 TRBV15 CATSRDRGSREGYTF
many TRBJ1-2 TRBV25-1 CASKQENYGYTF
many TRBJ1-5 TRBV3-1 CASSYGTGGLQPQHF
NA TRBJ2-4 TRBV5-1 CASSSEPGLGENIQYF
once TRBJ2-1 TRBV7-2 CASSLGRVSGGLYNEQFF
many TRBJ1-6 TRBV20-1 CSARVGSYNSPLHF
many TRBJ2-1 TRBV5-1 CASSLQGFSYNEQFF
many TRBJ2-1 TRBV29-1 CSAQRGRSYNEQFF
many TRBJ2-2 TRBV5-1 CASSLGDYTGELFF
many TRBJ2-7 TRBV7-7 CASSLGQGIHEQYF